The clone carrying this T cell receptor beta chain occurred many times. Its antigen is unknown. Germline V gene sequence: CDR1 GTSNPN, CDR2 SVGIG (reference sequence). The length of the CDR3 is 13 residues. V lost 4 bases and J lost 0, with 7 bases in between. The data originate from a study of beta chain features in type 1 diabetes. Study-wide context: Healthy donors and patients showed comparable age, gender and cell yields. Overall study findings and caveats: Type 1 diabetes patients showed a moderate but significant shortening of TCRB CDR3s in all four CD4+ subsets. Among type 1 diabetes patients, VDJ junctions had fewer insertions and more deletions.

Of the isolated RNA, all was reverse transcribed, and so the sequenced material was expressed TCRB transcripts. Profiled with immunoSEQ multiplex PCR; TCRdb holds only in-frame clones, not every one. Of approximately 170,000 clones listed, approximately 8.1% were seen once; the top ten hold about 0.95%. V usage is TRBV30 and J usage is TRBJ1-5; weak D call: TRBD1 (6 bases). This receptor was taken from a woman in her thirties or forties with type 1 diabetes. Sequenced material: central memory CD4+ T cells from blood. The CDR3 DNA follows: TGTGCCTGGAACAGGGATAGCAATCAGCCCCAGCATTTT. This codes for CAWNRDSNQPQHF.